The rows below give T cell receptor beta chains drawn from one sample of a study of CD8 T cells in Susac syndrome. TCRdb redid the calling of the immunoSEQ multiplex PCR reads with MiXCR, one entry per CDR3 protein. The data show 74,000 or so distinct CDR3 sequences, about 92% seen once. The specimen sequenced was CD4+ T cells from PBMCs. The receptors originated from a human donor with Susac syndrome. The CDR3 runs from the conserved cysteine through the conserved F or W. A D gene is named only where the DNA matches it firmly. A clone size is listed for some rows: how often the clone was seen (once, few, many), or a class if it is expanded.

>TRBV7-2|TRBJ2-1|-|-
TGTGCCAGCAGGGAAGAAAGTTATACAGATGAGCAGTTCTTC
CASREESYTDEQFF
>TRBV12-3/TRBV12-4|TRBJ1-1|-|-
TGTGCCAGCAGTTTACTCGCACCTTCGAACACTGAAGCTTTCTTT
CASSLLAPSNTEAFF
>TRBV5-4|TRBJ2-2|-|-
TGTGCCAGCAGTCTAAAAGGAGCGAACACCAGGGAGCTGTTTTTT
CASSLKGANTRELFF
>TRBV12-3/TRBV12-4|TRBJ1-6|-|-
TGTGCCAGCAGCTTGATCCATACCAAGACAGGTTCCGTTAATTCACCCCTCCACTTT
CASSLIHTKTGSVNSPLHF
>TRBV7-9|TRBJ2-3|-|-
TGTGCCAGCAGCCACAATCGCGGGCTACTAGGTACTAGCACAGATACGCAGTATTTT
CASSHNRGLLGTSTDTQYF
>TRBV28|TRBJ2-1|-|-
TGTGCCAGCAGTCAAAACAATGAGCAGTTCTTC
CASSQNNEQFF
>TRBV27|TRBJ2-3|-|-
TGTGCCAGCAGTGTATACGGGGCTAGCACAGATACGCAGTATTTT
CASSVYGASTDTQYF
>TRBV11-2|TRBJ2-6|-|-
TGTGCCGGCCTGGGGGTCGGGGCCAACGTCCTGACTTTC
CAGLGVGANVLTF
>TRBV5-1|TRBJ1-1|TRBD1|-
TGCGCCAGCAGCGTGGGACAGGGGGTAGTTAAAACTGAAGCTTTCTTT
CASSVGQGVVKTEAFF
>TRBV6-1|TRBJ2-1|-|-
TGTGCCAGCAGCCTCACCCTGTGGGGGGCCCGCGACAATGAGCAGTTCTTC
CASSLTLWGARDNEQFF
>TRBV18|TRBJ2-7|-|-
TGTGCCAGCTCACGGACGCTCGGGGACGGAAGCTACGAGCAGTACTTC
CASSRTLGDGSYEQYF
>TRBV6-2/TRBV6-3|TRBJ1-1|TRBD1|-
TGTGCCAGCGGGACAGGGGTTACTGAAGCTTTCTTT
CASGTGVTEAFF
>TRBV9|TRBJ2-7|-|-
TGTGCCAGCAGCGTAGGACGGGCTGGGTACGAGCAGTACTTC
CASSVGRAGYEQYF
>TRBV11-2|TRBJ2-2|TRBD2|-
TGTGCCAGCAGGCAACTAGCGGGAGGTCGTGGCACCGGGGAGCTGTTTTTT
CASRQLAGGRGTGELFF
>TRBV4-2|TRBJ2-2|-|-
TGTGCCAGCAGCCACTTTTTGGCAGGGAACACCGGGGAGCTGTTTTTT
CASSHFLAGNTGELFF
>TRBV20-1|TRBJ2-7|TRBD2|-
TGCAGTGCTAGTGGTAGCGGGGGTGACTACGAGCAGTACTTC
CSASGSGGDYEQYF
>TRBV20-1|TRBJ2-3|-|-
TGCAGTGCCGACGCATCCTCGGGCACAGATACGCAGTATTTT
CSADASSGTDTQYF
>TRBV6-2/TRBV6-3|TRBJ2-7|-|-
TGTGCCAGCAGCTTAGGTTGGAACTACGAGCAGTACTTC
CASSLGWNYEQYF
>TRBV19|TRBJ2-1|TRBD2|-
TGTGCCAGTAGGACACTTAGCGGGAGGGCCGGCCACAATGAGCAGTTCTTC
CASRTLSGRAGHNEQFF
>TRBV29-1|TRBJ2-3|TRBD1|once
TGCAGCGTTGAAACGGTGGGACAGATTTTTACGCAGTATTTT
CSVETVGQIFTQYF
>TRBV7-2|TRBJ1-5|TRBD1|-
TGTGCCAGCAGCGCAGACAGGGGTAGCAATCAGCCCCAGCATTTT
CASSADRGSNQPQHF
>TRBV7-9|TRBJ2-1|TRBD2|-
TGTGCCAGCAGACAAGGGACTAGCCTGTTCTTC
CASRQGTSLFF
>TRBV20-1|TRBJ1-3|-|-
TGCAGTGCTGCAACCCGAATTCACGGCAGGTCTGGAAACACCATATATTTT
CSAATRIHGRSGNTIYF
>TRBV4-1|TRBJ2-7|-|-
TGCGCCAGCAGCCACCCGGTGGGAGGAATCTACGAGCAGTACTTC
CASSHPVGGIYEQYF
>TRBV3-1|TRBJ2-1|-|-
TGTGCCAGCAGCCAACACGGGAGTGGCAATGAGCAGTTCTTC
CASSQHGSGNEQFF
>TRBV4-1|TRBJ1-2|TRBD1|-
TGCGCCAGCAGCCAAGGTCTAAGGACAGGGGGCATATTTGCTAGTGGCTACACCTTC
CASSQGLRTGGIFASGYTF
>TRBV19|TRBJ2-1|TRBD2|-
TGTGCCAGTAGTGTAACTAGCGGGAGACGGAAGAATGAGCAGTTCTTC
CASSVTSGRRKNEQFF
>TRBV2|TRBJ2-5|TRBD2|-
TGTGCCAGCAGTACCGGGACTAGCGGAGGAGAGACCCAGTACTTC
CASSTGTSGGETQYF
>TRBV7-2|TRBJ1-4|-|-
TGTGCCAGCAGCCCACCCTCGGGGGCTGGGAAACTGTTTTTT
CASSPPSGAGKLFF
>TRBV14|TRBJ1-1|-|-
TGTGCCAGCAGCCAAGATACAACCTCGGGAGCTTTCTTT
CASSQDTTSGAFF
>TRBV6-6|TRBJ2-7|TRBD2|-
TGTGCCAGCAGTTCCGGGACTAAAAGCTACGAGCAGTACTTC
CASSSGTKSYEQYF
>TRBV5-1|TRBJ1-2|TRBD1|-
TGCGCCAGCAGCTTGGAGGGACAGGGATATGGCTACACCTTC
CASSLEGQGYGYTF
>TRBV7-2|TRBJ2-3|TRBD2|once
TGTGCCAGCAGCTTAGGGACTAGCGGGGGGGATACGCAGTATTTT
CASSLGTSGGDTQYF
>TRBV7-9|TRBJ1-4|-|-
TGTGCCAGCAGCTTAGGTCTGGGGGCAGGAGATGAAAAACTGTTTTTT
CASSLGLGAGDEKLFF
>TRBV28|TRBJ2-1|-|-
TGTGCCAGCAGCTCCTGGGCTGCCCCGGACAATGAGCAGTTCTTC
CASSSWAAPDNEQFF
>TRBV5-6|TRBJ2-7|-|-
TGTGCCAGCAGCTTGGCCTTTAGGGACCGATCCTACGAGCAGTACTTC
CASSLAFRDRSYEQYF
>TRBV5-1|TRBJ2-7|TRBD1|-
TGCGCCAGTCAGATCGTTGCCGGGACAGCTTACTACGAGCAGTACTTC
CASQIVAGTAYYEQYF
>TRBV5-1|TRBJ2-1|TRBD1|-
TGCGCCAGCAGCCCCATCCTGGGACAGGGCAATGAGCAGTTCTTC
CASSPILGQGNEQFF
>TRBV24-1|TRBJ2-1|TRBD1|-
TGTGCCACCAGTGCCTCAGACAGGGGTGCGTACAATGAGCAGTTCTTC
CATSASDRGAYNEQFF
>TRBV20-1|TRBJ2-5|TRBD2|-
TGCAGTGCCTTAGCGGGGGGAGAGACCCAGTACTTC
CSALAGGETQYF
>TRBV2|TRBJ1-2|-|-
TGTGCCAGCAGTGAGCGGGAGGGCGGCTACACCTTC
CASSEREGGYTF
>TRBV7-2|TRBJ2-7|TRBD1|-
TGTGCCAGCAGCTTAGCCGCCCAGGGGGCCTACGAGCAGTACTTC
CASSLAAQGAYEQYF
>TRBV3-1|TRBJ2-2|-|-
TGTGCCAGCAGCCACACGCTTTCCGGGGGCCCCCGACGCACCGGGGAGCTGTTTTTT
CASSHTLSGGPRRTGELFF
>TRBV20-1|TRBJ1-1|-|-
TGCAGTCTACTAGGGGCGGGATACACTGAAGCTTTCTTT
CSLLGAGYTEAFF
>TRBV27|TRBJ1-2|TRBD1|-
TGTGCCAGCAGTCCCAGCAGGGGGCGCGGGTATGGCTACACCTTC
CASSPSRGRGYGYTF
>TRBV7-2|TRBJ2-7|-|-
TGTGCCAGCAGCGATTTCTTCTCCGAGCAGTACTTC
CASSDFFSEQYF
>TRBV5-6|TRBJ1-5|TRBD1|-
TGTGCCAGCAGCTTGGGACAGGGAAGCGCTCAGCCCCAGCATTTT
CASSLGQGSAQPQHF
>TRBV7-9|TRBJ2-7|-|-
TGTGCCAGCACCGAAGTCCACGAGCAGTACTTC
CASTEVHEQYF
>TRBV11-2|TRBJ1-3|TRBD1|-
TGTGCCAGCAGCTTAAGCGAGGGACAGGGCTCTGGAAACACCATATATTTT
CASSLSEGQGSGNTIYF
>TRBV3-1|TRBJ2-1|-|-
TGTGCCAGCAGTTCTAGACTAGTGGGCCGGACCTACAATGAGCAGTTCTTC
CASSSRLVGRTYNEQFF
>TRBV6-6|TRBJ2-6|-|-
TGTGCCAGCAGCTCACTAATCTCTGGGGCCAACGTCCTGACTTTC
CASSSLISGANVLTF
>TRBV5-4|TRBJ2-7|-|few
TGTGCCAGCAGCCAAGACCCACAGGGAAGGAACGAGCAGTACTTC
CASSQDPQGRNEQYF
>TRBV29-1|TRBJ2-7|-|-
TGCAGCGTTGAAGGGAGCTCCTACGAGCAGTACTTC
CSVEGSSYEQYF